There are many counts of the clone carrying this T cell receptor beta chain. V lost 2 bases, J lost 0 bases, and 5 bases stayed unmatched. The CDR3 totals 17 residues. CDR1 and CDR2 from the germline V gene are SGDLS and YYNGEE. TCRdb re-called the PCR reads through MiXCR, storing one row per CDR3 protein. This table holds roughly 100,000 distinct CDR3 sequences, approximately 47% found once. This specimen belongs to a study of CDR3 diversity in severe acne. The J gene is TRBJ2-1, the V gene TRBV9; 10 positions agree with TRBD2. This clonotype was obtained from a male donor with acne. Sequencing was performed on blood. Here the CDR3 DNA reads TGTGCCAGCAGCGTCGGACTAGCGGCAAGCTCCTACAATGAGCAGTTCTTC. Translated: CASSVGLAASSYNEQFF.